Given below is one T cell receptor beta chain in context. Original analysis: By means of reference gene primer amplification, nucleated cell counts were estimated. Method: immunoSEQ multiplex PCR; TCRdb's copy keeps in-frame clones and lacks some. That table furnishes V, J and clone size, whereas the DNA furnished D and trimming. The sample has about 300,000 clones; about nine tenths are singletons. This sample is drawn from a study of blood T cell repertoires in COVID-19. In the study overall: Specimens from acute and convalescent COVID-19 originated in the United States, Italy and Spain. Nucleic acid was either cDNA or gDNA, and it came from T cells, B-cell-depleted T cells, or PBMCs.

Recovered participants had two consecutive negative NP/OP PCR tests, healthcare professional clearance, or symptom resolution. Germline V gene lookup returns CDR1 MNHEY and CDR2 SVGEGT. V was clipped by 6 bases and J by 4 bases, with 12 bases between them. The CDR3 is 14 residues long. The sequenced material came from PBMCs or T cells enriched from blood (not recorded which). The clonotype comes from a man between 25 and 39 years old who had recovered from COVID-19. V is TRBV6-2 or TRBV6-3 and J is TRBJ2-2, with D unresolved. CDR3 sequence: CASSLQSITGELFF. The CDR3 DNA sequence: TGTGCCAGCAGCCTGCAGTCGATCACCGGGGAGCTGTTTTTT.